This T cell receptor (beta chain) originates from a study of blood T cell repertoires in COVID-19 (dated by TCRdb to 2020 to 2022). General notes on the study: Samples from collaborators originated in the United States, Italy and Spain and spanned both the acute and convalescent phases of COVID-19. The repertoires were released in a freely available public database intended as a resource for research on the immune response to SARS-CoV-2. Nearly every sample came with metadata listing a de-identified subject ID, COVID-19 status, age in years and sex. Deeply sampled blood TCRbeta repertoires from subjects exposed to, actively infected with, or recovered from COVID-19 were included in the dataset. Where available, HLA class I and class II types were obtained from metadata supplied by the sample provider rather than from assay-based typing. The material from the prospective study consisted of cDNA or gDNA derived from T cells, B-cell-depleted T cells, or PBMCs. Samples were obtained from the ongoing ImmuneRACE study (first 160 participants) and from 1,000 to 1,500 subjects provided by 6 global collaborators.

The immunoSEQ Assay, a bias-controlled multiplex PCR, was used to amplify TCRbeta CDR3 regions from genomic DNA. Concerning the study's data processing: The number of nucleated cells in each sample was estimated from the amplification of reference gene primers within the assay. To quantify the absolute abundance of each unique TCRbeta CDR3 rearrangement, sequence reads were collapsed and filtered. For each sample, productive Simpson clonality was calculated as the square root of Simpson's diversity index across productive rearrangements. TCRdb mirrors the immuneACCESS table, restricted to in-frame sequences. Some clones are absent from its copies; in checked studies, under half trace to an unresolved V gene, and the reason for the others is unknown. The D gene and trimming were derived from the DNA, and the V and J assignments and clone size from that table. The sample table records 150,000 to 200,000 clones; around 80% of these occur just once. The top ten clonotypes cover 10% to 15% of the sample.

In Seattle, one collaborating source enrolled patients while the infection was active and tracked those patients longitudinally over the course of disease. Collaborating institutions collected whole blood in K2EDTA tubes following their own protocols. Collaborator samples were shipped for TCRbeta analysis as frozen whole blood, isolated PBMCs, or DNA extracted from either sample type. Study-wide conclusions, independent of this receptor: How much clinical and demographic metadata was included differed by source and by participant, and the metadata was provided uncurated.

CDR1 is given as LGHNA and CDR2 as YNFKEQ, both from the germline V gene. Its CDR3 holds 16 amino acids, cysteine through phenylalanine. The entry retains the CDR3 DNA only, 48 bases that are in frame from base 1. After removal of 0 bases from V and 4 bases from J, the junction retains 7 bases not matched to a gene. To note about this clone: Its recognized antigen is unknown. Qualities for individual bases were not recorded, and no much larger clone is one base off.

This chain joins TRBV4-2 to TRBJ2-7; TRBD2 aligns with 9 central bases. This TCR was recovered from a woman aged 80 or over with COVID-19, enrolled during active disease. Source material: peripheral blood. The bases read TGTGCCAGCAGCCAAGATAGGCGGGGGGGCAGGTACGAGCAGTACTTC. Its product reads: CASSQDRRGGRYEQYF.